This T cell receptor beta chain came from a study of blood T cell repertoires in COVID-19. Profiling relied on immunoSEQ multiplex PCR, and the TCRdb table lists in-frame clones only, not all of them. This sample has about 480,000 clones; 70% to 90% occur once, and the top ten carry less than 2%. The cohort comprised adults aged 18 to 89 years residing in under 25 US areas. Clinical history as reported by participants underpinned cohort assignment. The CDR3 spans 15 residues. Trimming removed 6 bases from V and 0 bases from J, with 15 bases in between. Germline V CDR1 and CDR2: KGHSH, LQKENI. Sequencing was carried out using PBMCs or T cells enriched from blood (not recorded which). The TCR was taken from a woman between 40 and 55 years old who had recovered from COVID-19. The chain joins TRBV18 to TRBJ2-7, with a possible D match to TRBD1 (6 bases). The CDR3 loop reads CASSSTGKSSYEQYF. The CDR3 nucleotides are TGTGCCAGCTCCTCGACAGGAAAAAGCTCCTACGAGCAGTACTTC.